This entry describes one T cell receptor beta chain. Its binding antigen is unknown. No quality values exist for individual bases; no much larger clone is one base distant. The library relied on PCR. The listed sequencing device is Illumina HiSeq 2500. Unique molecular identifiers were incorporated into TCR beta cDNA libraries to reduce PCR and sequencing biases. Per 1 to 10 million input T cells, approximately 500,000 cDNA molecules were obtained, such that each molecule approximated one T cell. The same protocol used for the earlier healthy control dataset was applied to prepare and sequence the patient libraries. Within a given batch, samples were prepared together, multiplexed and sequenced on the same HiSeq lane. From the authors' description of their analysis: MIGEC handled the raw barcoded reads, throwing out single-read molecular identifier groups before consensus assembly and CDR3 extraction. VDJtools was used for post-analysis of the clonotype tables, with diversity normalized by down-sampling every dataset to the smallest sample size. Repertoire overlap clustering matched CDR3 amino acid but not nucleotide sequences to correct batch-related cross-sample contamination. TCRdb reworked the public reads: Q25 trimming with fastp, MiXCR clone assembly, productive beta chains retained. Here each entry gathers all rows of one CDR3 protein and keeps the most common genes and DNA. TCRdb's processing, not the study's, gives the V and J calls here. The table for this sample lists some 690,000 distinct CDR3 sequences; more than 50% of them were counted only once. The leading ten clones occupy roughly 12% of the sample.

The data stem from a study of post-analysis software for immune sequencing data (dated by TCRdb to about 2015). In the study overall: Relapsing-remitting, secondary progressive and progressive-relapsing multiple sclerosis were recorded as disease courses, and subtype annotation was lacking for some patients. The multiple sclerosis patient repertoires were compared with more than 10 previously published healthy control repertoires from donors aged about 6 to 26 years. A subset of samples was prepared in parallel using single-end sample barcoding, then pooled and co-amplified after Illumina adapter ligation. Points the paper makes about the study in general: When samples were clustered directly using the F measure, samples prepared in the same batch co-clustered strongly, which prompted a batch-effect correction. Significantly lower normalized Chao1 diversity was found in multiple sclerosis patients than in controls, suggesting substantial peripheral T-cell clonal expansion. The multiple sclerosis patient group was slightly younger than the control group.

TCR beta repertoires were profiled from peripheral blood of about a dozen young patients with multiple sclerosis to demonstrate the VDJtools post-analysis software. The multiple sclerosis patients were children and adolescents between roughly 6 and 15 years of age. The sequence derives from a girl aged 2-10 years with multiple sclerosis. The sample consisted of blood.

This receptor carries the CDR3 CASSLVGGLWSNEKLFF. The nucleotide sequence reads as follows: TGCGCCAGCAGCTTGGTGGGGGGCTTATGGTCTAATGAAAAACTGTTTTTT. The chain is encoded by TRBV5-1 joined to TRBJ1-4; a tentative D match to TRBD1 spans 6 bases. From the cysteine through the phenylalanine, the CDR3 covers 17 amino acids. Only the CDR3 DNA is retained, 51 bases long and in frame from the first base. Reading the germline V gene gives CDR1 SGHRS and CDR2 YFSETQ. The junction shows trimming of 0 bases on V and 3 bases on J, plus 15 bases between the germline ends.